This T cell receptor beta chain was documented in a study of T cells in Graves' hyperthyroidism and ophthalmopathy. General study points: Ophthalmopathy got predicted by the model a median roughly 6.1 months before its onset.

Looked up from germline, CDR1 is DFQATT and CDR2 is SNEGSKA (reference sequence). A total of 15 residues make up the CDR3, ends included. A remark on this clonotype: The antigen is unknown. The conserved final phenylalanine or tryptophan is absent from the CDR3, which likely points to a read error. It is unclear where the CDR3 begins or ends on the DNA, so no DNA is shown, and the CDR3 is as TCRdb lists it.

Template material for amplifying TCR beta CDR3 regions consisted of RNA transcripts. A set of HTBI primers served as the primers for a first-round RT-PCR of the TCR CDR3. TCRdb recomputed calls from the multiplex PCR reads with MiXCR, one row per CDR3 protein. The sample has approximately 400,000 distinct CDR3 sequences, approximately 19% seen once. This clonotype was sampled from a young woman with Graves' hyperthyroidism. This chain links TRBV20-1 with TRBJ1-1; TRBD1 is the table's D call and was not checked against the DNA. The sequenced sample consisted of blood. The CDR3 sequence is CSAINRGIGNTEACL.